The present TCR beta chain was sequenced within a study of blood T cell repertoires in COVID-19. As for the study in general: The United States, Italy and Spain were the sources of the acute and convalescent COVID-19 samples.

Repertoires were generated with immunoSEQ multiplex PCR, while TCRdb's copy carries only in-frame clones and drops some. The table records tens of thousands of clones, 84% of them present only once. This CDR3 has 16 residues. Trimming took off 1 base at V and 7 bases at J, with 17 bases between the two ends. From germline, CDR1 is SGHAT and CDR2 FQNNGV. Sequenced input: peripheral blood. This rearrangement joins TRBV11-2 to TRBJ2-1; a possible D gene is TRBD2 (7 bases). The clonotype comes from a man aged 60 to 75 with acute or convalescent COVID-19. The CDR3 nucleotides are TGTGCCAGCAGCTTAGTTGGGGGGGCATTTATAAATGAGCAGTTCTTC. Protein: CASSLVGGAFINEQFF.